This T cell receptor (beta chain) stems from a study of PD-1 and CTLA-4 blockade in melanoma (dated by TCRdb to the early 2020s). For context, the study as a whole: The study compared how PD-1 blockade and CTLA-4 blockade affected the melanoma-reactive CD8 T cell response in patients with melanoma.

The count of this clone is one. Which antigen it targets is not known. No much larger clonotype is one base removed from it; base qualities were not supplied. The junction shows trimming of 5 bases on V and 8 bases on J, and the gene matches do not reach 8 bases of it. Based on the germline V gene, the CDR1 and CDR2 sequences are MGHRA and YSYEKL. The CDR3 contains 14 residues, cysteine and phenylalanine counted. The CDR3 DNA has 42 bases and is translated from base 1. Library generation was performed with the immunoSEQ multiplex PCR assay. TCRdb limited this immuneACCESS table to in-frame rearrangements with V and J called. A share of clones is missing; checked studies link under half to unresolved V genes, and the rest is unexplained. In all, the sample holds tens of thousands of clones, and about nine tenths of those were seen once. The ten largest clones add up to 7.8% of the sample.

The starting material was CD8+ T cells from peripheral blood, obtained before anti-PD-1 treatment. The clonotype was recovered from a human donor with melanoma. The receptor chain draws on TRBV4-1 and TRBJ1-4, and 7 junctional nucleotides match TRBD1. The DNA sequence is given as TGCGCCAGCAGCTACGACAGGGAAAGGGAAAAACTGTTTTTT. It encodes CASSYDREREKLFF.